The T cell receptor beta chain under discussion was sequenced for a study of blood T cell repertoires in COVID-19 (dated by TCRdb to 2018 to 2020). Study-wide context: Collaborator samples came from the United States, Italy and Spain and covered acute and convalescent phases of COVID-19. The prospective study material was composed of cDNA or gDNA derived from T cells, B-cell-depleted T cells, or PBMCs. Deeply sampled blood TCRbeta repertoires from subjects exposed to, actively infected with, or recovered from COVID-19 were included in the dataset. The repertoires were released in a freely available public database meant as a resource for research on the immune response to SARS-CoV-2. Samples were obtained from the ongoing ImmuneRACE study (first 160 participants) and from about 1,300 subjects provided by 6 global collaborators. A de-identified subject ID, COVID-19 status, age in years and sex were almost always included in the sample metadata. HLA class I and class II types, where available, came from metadata supplied by the sample provider rather than from assay-based typing.

This clone was counted between two and nine times. There is no known antigen for this receptor. No clone much larger than this one lies a single base away; base qualities are absent. The CDR3 sequence holds 14 residues, the cysteine and phenylalanine included. The sequence is cut down to CDR3 DNA, 42 bases in frame from base 1. Cut back by 1 base and 15 bases, the V and J ends lie 19 bases apart. CDR1 and CDR2, per the germline V gene, are MDHEN and SYDVKM. TCRbeta CDR3 regions were amplified from genomic DNA using the immunoSEQ Assay, a bias-controlled multiplex PCR. The paper's data handling went like this. Within the assay, amplification of reference gene primers was used to estimate how many nucleated cells each sample contained. To quantify the absolute abundance of each unique TCRbeta CDR3 rearrangement, sequence reads were collapsed and filtered. For each sample, productive Simpson clonality was calculated by taking the square root of Simpson's diversity index across productive rearrangements. This immuneACCESS table, as held by TCRdb, lists in-frame sequences with V and J called but not all clones. Of the missing ones, under half trace to an unresolved V gene in checked studies; the others have no known cause. V, J and clone size were drawn from that table, and D and trimming were deduced from the DNA. The table for this sample lists more than 85,000 clones; just over 85% of them were counted only once. The biggest ten clones account for 2.7% of the sample.

Findings and caveats that apply to the study as a whole: How much clinical and demographic metadata was included differed by source and by participant, and the metadata was provided uncurated.

Participants in the prospective study were enrolled through a virtual design, were aged about 18 to 100 years, and lived in roughly 26 United States geographic areas. In the prospective study, participants were assigned to cohorts based on the clinical history participants reported in a screening survey and a study questionnaire. For ImmuneRACE Cohort 3, a participant was defined as recovered based on two consecutive negative NP/OP PCR tests, clearance by a healthcare professional, or resolution of symptoms. Each participant in the prospective study had whole blood, serum and a nasopharyngeal or oropharyngeal swab collected by mobile phlebotomists. Prospective study participants could optionally give additional blood draws and questionnaires over an approximately two-month period. Before DNA extraction, prospective study blood samples were shipped either frozen or at room temperature.

The sample was PBMCs or T cells enriched from blood (not recorded which). This chain is built from TRBV28 and TRBJ1-5, with no confidently assigned D gene. The receptor was isolated from a woman in her fifties or sixties who had recovered from COVID-19. The CDR3 reads CASSLSAGYMKRHF. The nucleotide sequence is given as TGTGCCAGCAGTTTATCGGCGGGATACATGAAGCGGCATTTT.